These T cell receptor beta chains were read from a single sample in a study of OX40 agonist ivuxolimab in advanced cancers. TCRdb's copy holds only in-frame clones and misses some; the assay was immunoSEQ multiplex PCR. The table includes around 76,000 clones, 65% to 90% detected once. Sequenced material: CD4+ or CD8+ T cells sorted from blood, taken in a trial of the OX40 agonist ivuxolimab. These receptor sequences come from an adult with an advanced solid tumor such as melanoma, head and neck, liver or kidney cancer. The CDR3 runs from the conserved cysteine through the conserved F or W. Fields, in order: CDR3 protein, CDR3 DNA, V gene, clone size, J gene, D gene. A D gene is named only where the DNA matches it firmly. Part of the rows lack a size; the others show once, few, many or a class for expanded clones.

CDR3: CASSFSSSGLEQYF
DNA: TGTGCCAGCAGCTTTAGCAGTTCGGGACTCGAGCAGTACTTC
V: TRBV7-2
size: .
J: TRBJ2-7
D: .

CDR3: CASSLGGAGYTF
DNA: TGTGCCAGCAGCTTGGGGGGCGCTGGCTACACCTTC
V: TRBV5-6
size: once
J: TRBJ1-2
D: .

CDR3: CASSTGVNQPQHF
DNA: TGTGCCAGCAGTACAGGGGTAAATCAGCCCCAGCATTTT
V: TRBV7-3
size: .
J: TRBJ1-5
D: TRBD1

CDR3: CASSPLGSRETQYF
DNA: TGTGCCAGCAGCCCACTAGGAAGTAGAGAGACCCAGTACTTC
V: TRBV7-2
size: .
J: TRBJ2-5
D: .

CDR3: CASSPDPPYEQYF
DNA: TGTGCCAGCAGCCCCGACCCACCCTACGAGCAGTACTTC
V: TRBV7-2
size: .
J: TRBJ2-7
D: .

CDR3: CASSEAVNQPQHF
DNA: TGTGCCAGCAGTGAAGCAGTTAATCAGCCCCAGCATTTT
V: TRBV2
size: .
J: TRBJ1-5
D: .

CDR3: CASSLGGFGQPQHF
DNA: TGTGCCAGCAGTTTAGGGGGATTTGGACAGCCCCAGCATTTT
V: TRBV6-6
size: .
J: TRBJ1-5
D: .

CDR3: CASSPGGAPNYEQYF
DNA: TGTGCCAGCAGCCCTGGGGGGGCGCCGAACTACGAGCAGTACTTC
V: TRBV5-4
size: .
J: TRBJ2-7
D: .

CDR3: CASSPVRSYEQYF
DNA: TGCGCCAGCAGCCCGGTTAGATCCTACGAGCAGTACTTC
V: TRBV5-1
size: .
J: TRBJ2-7
D: .

CDR3: CASTTGGQPSGNTIYF
DNA: TGTGCCAGCACCACGGGGGGACAGCCGTCTGGAAACACCATATATTTT
V: TRBV28
size: .
J: TRBJ1-3
D: TRBD1

CDR3: CASSLAAASGGELFF
DNA: TGTGCCAGCAGCTTAGCGGCCGCTAGCGGGGGGGAGCTGTTTTTT
V: TRBV7-2
size: .
J: TRBJ2-2
D: TRBD2

CDR3: CASSEQGGEQFF
DNA: TGTGCCAGCAGTGAGCAGGGAGGAGAGCAGTTCTTC
V: TRBV6-1
size: .
J: TRBJ2-1
D: .

CDR3: CASSPGTREETQYF
DNA: TGTGCCAGCAGCCCCGGGACTAGGGAAGAGACCCAGTACTTC
V: TRBV4-2
size: .
J: TRBJ2-5
D: TRBD2

CDR3: CASSHYTGELFF
DNA: TGTGCCAGCAGCCACTACACCGGGGAGCTGTTTTTT
V: TRBV14
size: .
J: TRBJ2-2
D: .

CDR3: CASSKTGGAGNQPQHF
DNA: TGTGCCAGCAGTAAGACAGGTGGAGCGGGGAATCAGCCCCAGCATTTT
V: TRBV7-8
size: .
J: TRBJ1-5
D: .

CDR3: CASSDRGRTNSPLHF
DNA: TGTGCCAGCAGCGACCGAGGACGGACCAATTCACCCCTCCACTTT
V: TRBV9
size: .
J: TRBJ1-6
D: .

CDR3: CASSQDLGVRQPQHF
DNA: TGTGCCAGCAGCCAAGATTTGGGGGTACGACAGCCCCAGCATTTT
V: TRBV4-2
size: .
J: TRBJ1-5
D: .

CDR3: CSVGARDQPQHF
DNA: TGCAGCGTTGGGGCGCGGGATCAGCCCCAGCATTTT
V: TRBV29-1
size: .
J: TRBJ1-5
D: .

CDR3: CSAQPMQETQYF
DNA: TGCAGCGCGCAACCCATGCAAGAGACCCAGTACTTC
V: TRBV29-1
size: .
J: TRBJ2-5
D: .

CDR3: CASSLWGRGMTDTQYF
DNA: TGTGCCAGCAGCCTATGGGGGCGGGGGATGACAGATACGCAGTATTTT
V: TRBV7-2
size: .
J: TRBJ2-3
D: .

CDR3: CSAQLAGSEYF
DNA: TGCAGTGCTCAGCTAGCGGGGTCGGAGTATTTT
V: TRBV20-1
size: .
J: TRBJ2-3
D: TRBD2

CDR3: CASSRLGRDEAFF
DNA: TGCGCCAGCAGCCGCCTGGGGAGGGATGAAGCTTTCTTT
V: TRBV4-1
size: .
J: TRBJ1-1
D: .

CDR3: CAISEIEIWEQYF
DNA: TGTGCCATCAGTGAGATTGAGATTTGGGAGCAGTACTTC
V: TRBV10-3
size: .
J: TRBJ2-7
D: .

CDR3: CASNRQGVYEQYF
DNA: TGTGCCAGCAACCGACAGGGGGTTTACGAGCAGTACTTC
V: TRBV6-5
size: .
J: TRBJ2-7
D: TRBD1

CDR3: CASSLSGGNYGYTF
DNA: TGTGCCAGCTCACTTTCGGGGGGAAACTATGGCTACACCTTC
V: TRBV18
size: .
J: TRBJ1-2
D: .

CDR3: CAAGGRSQPQHF
DNA: TGTGCCGCCGGGGGCCGCAGTCAGCCCCAGCATTTT
V: TRBV6-5
size: .
J: TRBJ1-5
D: .

CDR3: CASSQSDRGHRETQYF
DNA: TGCGCCAGCAGCCAATCGGACAGGGGGCATAGAGAGACCCAGTACTTC
V: TRBV4-3
size: .
J: TRBJ2-5
D: TRBD1